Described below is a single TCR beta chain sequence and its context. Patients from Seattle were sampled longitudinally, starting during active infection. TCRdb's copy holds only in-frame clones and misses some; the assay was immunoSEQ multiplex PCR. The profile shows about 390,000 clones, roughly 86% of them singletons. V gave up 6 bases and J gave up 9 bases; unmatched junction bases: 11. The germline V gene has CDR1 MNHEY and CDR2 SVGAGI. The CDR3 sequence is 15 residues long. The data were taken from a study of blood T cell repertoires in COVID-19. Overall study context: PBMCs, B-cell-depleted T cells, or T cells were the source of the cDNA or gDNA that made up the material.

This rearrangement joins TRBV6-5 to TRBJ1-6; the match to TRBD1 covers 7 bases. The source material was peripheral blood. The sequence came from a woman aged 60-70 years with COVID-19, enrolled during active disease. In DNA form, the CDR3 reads TGTGCCAGCAGGACGGACAGGTCGATGGCTTCACCCCTCCACTTT. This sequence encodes CASRTDRSMASPLHF.